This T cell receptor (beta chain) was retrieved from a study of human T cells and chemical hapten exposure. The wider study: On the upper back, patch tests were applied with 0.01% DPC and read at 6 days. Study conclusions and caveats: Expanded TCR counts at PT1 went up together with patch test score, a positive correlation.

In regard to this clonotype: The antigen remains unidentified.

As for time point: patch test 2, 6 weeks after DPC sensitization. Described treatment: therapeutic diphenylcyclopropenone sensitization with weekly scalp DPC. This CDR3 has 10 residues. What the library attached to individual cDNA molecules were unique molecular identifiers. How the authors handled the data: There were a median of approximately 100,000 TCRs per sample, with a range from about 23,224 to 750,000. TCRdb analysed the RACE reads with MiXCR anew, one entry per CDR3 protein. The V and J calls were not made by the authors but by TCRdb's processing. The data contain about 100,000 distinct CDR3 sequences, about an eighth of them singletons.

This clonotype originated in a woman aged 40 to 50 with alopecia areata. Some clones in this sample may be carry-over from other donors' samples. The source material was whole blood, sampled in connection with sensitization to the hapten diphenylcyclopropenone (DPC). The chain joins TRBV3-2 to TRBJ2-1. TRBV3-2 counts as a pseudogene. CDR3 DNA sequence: TGTGCCAGCACCCACTCCGAGCAGTTCTTC. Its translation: CASTHSEQFF.